This T cell receptor (beta chain) was captured by sequencing in a study of blood T cell repertoires in COVID-19. Looking at the study overall: Researchers got acute and convalescent COVID-19 samples from the United States, Italy and Spain. T cells, B-cell-depleted T cells, or PBMCs supplied cDNA or gDNA.

This clone has just one count. Authors' processing steps: Amplifying reference gene primers gave estimates of nucleated cell counts. Sequencing used immunoSEQ multiplex PCR; TCRdb keeps in-frame clones, though not all of them. D and trimming come from the DNA, and the V and J calls and clone size come from that table. The table has 300,000 to 400,000 clones, roughly 84% seen once. CDR1 is SEHNR, CDR2 FQNEAQ, per germline (reference sequence). V lost 1 base to trimming and J lost 5 bases, with 7 bases between them. The CDR3 sequence is 13 residues long. V usage is TRBV7-9 and J usage is TRBJ2-3, with D possibly being TRBD1 (5 bases). The sequenced sample consisted of peripheral blood. The TCR was taken from a man aged 45 to 65 with active or convalescent COVID-19. The CDR3 is CASSLVGEDTQYF. The CDR3 bases are TGTGCCAGCAGCTTAGTAGGGGAAGATACGCAGTATTTT.